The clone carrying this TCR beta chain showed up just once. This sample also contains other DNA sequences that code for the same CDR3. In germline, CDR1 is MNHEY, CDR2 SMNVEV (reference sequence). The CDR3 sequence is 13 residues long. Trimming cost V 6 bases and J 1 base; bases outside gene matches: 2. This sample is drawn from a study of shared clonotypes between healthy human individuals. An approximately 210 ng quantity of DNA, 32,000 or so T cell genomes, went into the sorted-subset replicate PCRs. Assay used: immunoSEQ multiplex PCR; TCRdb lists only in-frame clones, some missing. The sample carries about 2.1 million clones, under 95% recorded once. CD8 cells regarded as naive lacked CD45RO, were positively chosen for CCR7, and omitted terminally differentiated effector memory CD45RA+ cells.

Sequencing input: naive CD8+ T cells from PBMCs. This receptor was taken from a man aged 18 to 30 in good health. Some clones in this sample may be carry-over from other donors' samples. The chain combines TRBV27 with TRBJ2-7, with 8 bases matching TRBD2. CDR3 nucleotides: TGTGCCAGCAGCCGGGGGGGATCCTACGAGCAGTACTTC. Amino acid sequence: CASSRGGSYEQYF.